These T cell receptor beta chains were read from a single sample in a study of control samples from healthy donors and cancer patients. Profiling relied on immunoSEQ multiplex PCR, and the TCRdb table lists in-frame clones only, not all of them. The sample lists around 200,000 clones, just under 95% occurring once. Sequencing used blood. These receptors all stem from a man aged 45-65 years in good health. The CDR3 runs from the conserved cysteine through the conserved F or W. D genes are given only for firm matches. Size is stated for part of the rows, as once, few or many counts, or as a class when the clone is expanded.

D gene | clone size | J gene | V gene | CDR3 protein | CDR3 DNA
- | - | TRBJ2-5 | TRBV28 | CASTLRKVIQETQYF | TGTGCCAGCACCCTAAGAAAGGTGATTCAAGAGACCCAGTACTTC
TRBD1 | - | TRBJ2-2 | TRBV5-4 | CASSAGQARNTGELFF | TGTGCCAGCAGCGCGGGACAGGCCCGGAACACCGGGGAGCTGTTTTTT
- | - | TRBJ1-4 | TRBV28 | CASLDGGPSKKLFF | TGTGCCAGCCTTGACGGGGGCCCCAGTAAAAAACTGTTTTTT
TRBD1 | - | TRBJ1-1 | TRBV5-1 | CASSLQGAGMNTEAFF | TGCGCCAGCAGCTTACAGGGGGCCGGTATGAACACTGAAGCTTTCTTT
- | - | TRBJ1-4 | TRBV7-6 | CASSFGAGESSEKLFF | TGTGCCAGCAGCTTTGGGGCAGGGGAAAGTAGTGAAAAACTGTTTTTT
- | - | TRBJ2-6 | TRBV28 | CASSLPGTGANVLTF | TGTGCCAGCAGTTTGCCCGGTACTGGGGCCAACGTCCTGACTTTC
- | - | TRBJ1-5 | TRBV7-8 | CASSLEKYSNQPQHF | TGTGCCAGCAGCTTAGAGAAGTATAGCAATCAGCCCCAGCATTTT
TRBD1 | - | TRBJ1-1 | TRBV28 | CASSSGTGALAFF | TGTGCCAGCAGTTCCGGGACAGGGGCGTTAGCTTTCTTT
- | few | TRBJ2-3 | TRBV7-3 | CASSSGGGTQYF | TGTGCCAGCAGCTCAGGCGGGGGCACGCAGTATTTT
- | - | TRBJ1-4 | TRBV6-5 | CASRVLRATNEKLFF | TGTGCCAGCAGGGTTCTCAGAGCAACTAATGAAAAACTGTTTTTT
- | - | TRBJ2-3 | TRBV3-1/TRBV3-2 | CASSQDGSTQYF | TGTGCCAGCAGCCAAGATGGGAGTACGCAGTATTTT
TRBD2 | - | TRBJ2-2 | TRBV28 | CASSLRGGRGTGELFF | TGTGCCAGCAGTTTACGGGGGGGGCGCGGCACCGGGGAGCTGTTTTTT
TRBD1 | - | TRBJ2-7 | TRBV10-1 | CASSGPGQGPLEQYF | TGCGCCAGCAGTGGGCCGGGACAGGGGCCCCTGGAGCAGTACTTC
TRBD2 | - | TRBJ2-2 | TRBV9 | CASSVDPGGHTGELFF | TGTGCCAGCAGCGTAGACCCGGGGGGGCACACCGGGGAGCTGTTTTTT
- | - | TRBJ1-2 | TRBV6-5 | CASLIGLLYGYTF | TGTGCCAGTTTGATTGGGTTACTCTATGGCTACACCTTC
- | - | TRBJ1-3 | TRBV12-5 | CASGLVLGSENSGNTIYF | TGTGCTAGTGGTTTGGTACTGGGCAGTGAAAACTCTGGAAACACCATATATTTT
TRBD1 | - | TRBJ1-5 | TRBV15 | CATSKDRELGNQPQHF | TGTGCCACCAGCAAAGACAGGGAATTGGGCAATCAGCCCCAGCATTTT
TRBD1 | - | TRBJ1-1 | TRBV7-9 | CASSPRVRGRGNTEAFF | TGTGCCAGCAGCCCTAGAGTTAGGGGGCGCGGAAACACTGAAGCTTTCTTT
- | - | TRBJ2-2 | TRBV13 | CASSLFAGFTGELFF | TGTGCCAGCAGCTTATTCGCGGGCTTCACCGGGGAGCTGTTTTTT
- | once | TRBJ1-2 | TRBV20-1 | CSAGGGYGYTF | TGCAGTGCTGGGGGAGGCTATGGCTACACCTTC
TRBD1 | once | TRBJ1-5 | TRBV3-1/TRBV3-2 | CASSSSRQGSQPQHF | TGTGCCAGCAGCTCCTCTCGACAGGGGAGCCAGCCCCAGCATTTT
TRBD1 | - | TRBJ1-1 | TRBV19 | CASRPGQGYLGTEAFF | TGTGCCAGTAGGCCGGGACAGGGGTACTTGGGCACTGAAGCTTTCTTT
- | - | TRBJ2-1 | TRBV7-2 | CASSFRSRDYNEQFF | TGTGCCAGCAGCTTCCGATCCCGGGACTACAATGAGCAGTTCTTC
- | - | TRBJ1-3 | TRBV19 | CASSIRDSGNTIYF | TGTGCCAGTAGTATCAGGGACTCTGGAAACACCATATATTTT
- | - | TRBJ2-5 | TRBV7-2 | CASSLGRAQETQYF | TGTGCCAGCAGCTTAGGCAGGGCCCAAGAGACCCAATACTTC
- | - | TRBJ1-2 | TRBV28 | CASSVQNYGYTF | TGTGCCAGCAGTGTACAGAACTATGGCTACACCTTC
TRBD1 | - | TRBJ1-2 | TRBV7-2 | CASSSQQGAGYTF | TGTGCCAGCAGCTCTCAACAGGGGGCTGGCTACACCTTC
- | - | TRBJ1-1 | TRBV12-5 | CASGLVRGLAFF | TGTGCTAGTGGTTTGGTACGTGGACTTGCTTTCTTT
- | - | TRBJ1-1 | TRBV5-4 | CASSLIPNTEAFF | TGTGCCAGCAGCTTGATTCCGAACACTGAAGCTTTCTTT
- | - | TRBJ2-5 | TRBV7-3 | CASSLTRRETQYF | TGTGCCAGCAGCTTAACGAGGAGAGAGACCCAGTACTTC
- | - | TRBJ2-2 | TRBV6-5 | CASRTRQVGTGELFF | TGTGCCAGCAGAACCAGACAGGTTGGGACCGGGGAGCTGTTTTTT
- | once | TRBJ1-5 | TRBV15 | CATSHPNPLRVSQPQHF | TGTGCCACCAGCCACCCAAACCCGCTCAGGGTGTCTCAGCCCCAGCATTTT
TRBD1 | - | TRBJ2-7 | TRBV6-5 | CATRKPGQANYEQYF | TGTGCCACCAGAAAACCGGGACAGGCTAACTACGAGCAGTACTTC
- | once | TRBJ2-3 | TRBV11-2 | CASSLGSVGRTDTQYF | TGTGCCAGCAGCTTAGGCTCGGTGGGGAGGACAGATACGCAGTATTTT
TRBD1 | - | TRBJ2-7 | TRBV4-1 | CASSAGTVAYEQYF | TGCGCCAGCAGCGCCGGGACAGTAGCCTACGAGCAGTACTTC
TRBD2 | - | TRBJ2-7 | TRBV4-3 | CASSQVLGGGGAGEQYF | TGCGCCAGCAGCCAAGTCCTCGGGGGCGGGGGGGCTGGCGAGCAGTACTTC
- | - | TRBJ1-2 | TRBV10-3 | CALKPDNYGYTF | TGTGCCCTGAAACCGGACAACTATGGCTACACCTTC
- | - | TRBJ2-7 | TRBV9 | CASSVGGGGPNYEQYF | TGTGCCAGCAGCGTAGGTGGCGGGGGCCCCAACTACGAGCAGTACTTC